Listed below are T cell receptor beta chains from one sample, sequenced in a study of T cell repertoires in aging, cancer and after chemotherapy. MiXCR, run by TCRdb on the multiplex PCR reads, gives a single entry per CDR3 protein. The data hold nearly 7,500 distinct CDR3 sequences, with roughly 30% observed a single time. Source material: blood. The receptors stem from a human donor with a blood cancer. CDR3s include the opening cysteine and the closing phenylalanine or tryptophan. The order of the fields is V gene, D gene, J gene, clone size, CDR3 protein, CDR3 DNA. The D gene is left open where the match is weak. Clone size appears in some rows only: once, few, many, or a class for an expanded clone.

>TRBV30|.|TRBJ2-1|medium-sized
CAWKGEAGTSPYNEQFF
TGTGCCTGGAAGGGGGAGGCAGGGACCTCGCCATACAATGAGCAGTTCTTC
>TRBV5-4|TRBD1|TRBJ1-5|few
CASSLQGADQPQHF
TGTGCCAGCAGCTTGCAGGGGGCGGATCAGCCCCAGCATTTT
>TRBV5-5|.|TRBJ2-3|.
CASSLGGGAADTQYF
TGCGCCAGCAGCTTGGGAGGGGGGGCAGCAGATACGCAGTATTTT
>TRBV7-9|.|TRBJ1-4|medium-sized
CASSLGGGYGEKLFF
TGTGCCAGCAGCTTAGGAGGAGGGTACGGGGAAAAACTGTTTTTT
>TRBV6-5|TRBD1|TRBJ2-5|medium-sized
CASSGRRGQETQYF
TGTGCCAGCAGTGGTAGAAGGGGGCAGGAGACCCAGTACTTC
>TRBV6-5|.|TRBJ2-3|few
CASSAGQVRTDTQYF
TGTGCCAGCAGCGCCGGACAAGTTCGCACAGATACGCAGTATTTT
>TRBV30|.|TRBJ2-5|medium-sized
CAWSFGETQYF
TGTGCCTGGTCGTTCGGGGAGACCCAGTACTTC
>TRBV20-1|TRBD2|TRBJ2-7|.
CSAENTGTSGSWQYF
TGCAGTGCTGAGAATACCGGGACTAGCGGATCCTGGCAGTACTTC
>TRBV5-1|TRBD1|TRBJ2-7|.
CASSLKLGQGTDEQYF
TGCGCCAGCAGCTTGAAATTGGGACAGGGAACAGACGAGCAGTACTTC
>TRBV11-2|TRBD1|TRBJ1-1|.
CASSFVTGVTEAFF
TGTGCCAGCAGCTTCGTAACAGGGGTAACTGAAGCTTTCTTT
>TRBV6-2/TRBV6-3|.|TRBJ2-2|medium-sized
CASSYGTSDTGELFF
TGTGCCAGCAGTTACGGGACATCGGACACCGGGGAGCTGTTTTTT
>TRBV19|TRBD2|TRBJ2-1|once
CASSIFSGGAGEQFF
TGTGCCAGTAGTATATTTAGCGGGGGGGCCGGTGAGCAGTTCTTC
>TRBV6-5|TRBD2|TRBJ2-5|.
CASSYGPGGSQETQYF
TGTGCCAGCAGTTACGGCCCGGGGGGGTCCCAAGAGACCCAGTACTTC
>TRBV10-3|TRBD1|TRBJ2-7|once
CAISVVPGQGYEQYF
TGTGCCATCAGTGTGGTCCCGGGACAGGGCTACGAGCAGTACTTC
>TRBV19|.|TRBJ1-1|medium-sized
CASSIGTSRWAFF
TGTGCCAGTAGTATAGGGACGAGCCGCTGGGCTTTCTTT
>TRBV19|.|TRBJ2-6|medium-sized
CASSSGANVLTF
TGTGCCAGTAGCTCTGGGGCCAACGTCCTGACTTTC
>TRBV7-6|TRBD2|TRBJ2-3|.
CASSLTSGVADTQYF
TGTGCCAGCAGCTTAACTAGCGGGGTCGCCGATACGCAGTATTTT